Listed below are T cell receptor beta chains from one sample, sequenced in a study of OX40 agonist ivuxolimab in advanced cancers. The data were produced by immunoSEQ multiplex PCR, yet TCRdb's version contains in-frame clones alone and is incomplete. The table records 20,000 to 25,000 clones, around three quarters of them present only once. The source was CD4+ or CD8+ T cells sorted from blood, collected in a trial of the OX40 agonist ivuxolimab. These receptors came from an adult with an advanced solid tumor such as melanoma, head and neck, liver or kidney cancer. Each CDR3 is given with its conserved first and last residue. Fields, in order: D gene, V gene, J gene, clone size, CDR3 DNA, CDR3 protein. A D gene is named only where the DNA matches it firmly. Size is omitted from some rows. Given values are once, few, many or a class for expanded clones.

d_call: .; v_call: TRBV27; j_call: TRBJ1-5; clone_size: .; cdr3_nt: TGTGCCAGCAGCTGGACAGTAAATCAGCCCCAGCATTTT; cdr3_aa: CASSWTVNQPQHF
d_call: .; v_call: TRBV28; j_call: TRBJ2-7; clone_size: few; cdr3_nt: TGTGCCAGCAGCATGACTGCTAATCTCTACGAGCAGTACTTC; cdr3_aa: CASSMTANLYEQYF
d_call: .; v_call: TRBV28; j_call: TRBJ1-2; clone_size: .; cdr3_nt: TGTGCCAGCAGTTTTGTGTTATGGAACTATGGCTACACCTTC; cdr3_aa: CASSFVLWNYGYTF
d_call: .; v_call: TRBV7-6; j_call: TRBJ1-3; clone_size: .; cdr3_nt: TGTGCCAGCAGCCCCTTTGCGGGAAGCTCTGGAAACACCATATATTTT; cdr3_aa: CASSPFAGSSGNTIYF
d_call: .; v_call: TRBV4-1; j_call: TRBJ1-1; clone_size: .; cdr3_nt: TGTGCCAGCAGCCAAAGGGCAGGGGCCACTGAAGCTTTCTTT; cdr3_aa: CASSQRAGATEAFF
d_call: .; v_call: TRBV23-1; j_call: TRBJ1-6; clone_size: .; cdr3_nt: TGCGCCAGCAGTCCTACGGGAAGTTCACCCCTCCACTTT; cdr3_aa: CASSPTGSSPLHF
d_call: .; v_call: TRBV7-9; j_call: TRBJ2-7; clone_size: .; cdr3_nt: TGTGCCAGCAGCTCCTATACCGAGTTCAACGAGCAGTACTTC; cdr3_aa: CASSSYTEFNEQYF
d_call: .; v_call: TRBV29-1; j_call: TRBJ1-2; clone_size: .; cdr3_nt: TGCAGCGTTGATAGGGGGACCTATGGCTACACCTTC; cdr3_aa: CSVDRGTYGYTF
d_call: .; v_call: TRBV9; j_call: TRBJ2-5; clone_size: .; cdr3_nt: TGTGCCAGCAGCGTAGAAATAAAAGAGACCCAGTACTTC; cdr3_aa: CASSVEIKETQYF
d_call: .; v_call: TRBV7-9; j_call: TRBJ2-3; clone_size: .; cdr3_nt: TGTGCCAGCAGCTCAGGAAGCACAGATACGCAGTATTTT; cdr3_aa: CASSSGSTDTQYF
d_call: TRBD1; v_call: TRBV11-2; j_call: TRBJ2-7; clone_size: once; cdr3_nt: TGTGCCAGCAGCTTTGGGGGACAGGGCCCCTCCTACGAGCAGTACTTC; cdr3_aa: CASSFGGQGPSYEQYF
d_call: .; v_call: TRBV2; j_call: TRBJ2-7; clone_size: .; cdr3_nt: TGTGCCAGCAGTCCCTCGGGGGTGTCGAGCTACGAGCAGTACTTC; cdr3_aa: CASSPSGVSSYEQYF
d_call: TRBD2; v_call: TRBV7-9; j_call: TRBJ2-7; clone_size: .; cdr3_nt: TGTGCCAGCAGCTTACGGACTAGCGGGGCCTACGAGCAGTACTTC; cdr3_aa: CASSLRTSGAYEQYF
d_call: .; v_call: TRBV11-2; j_call: TRBJ2-3; clone_size: .; cdr3_nt: TGTGCCAGCAGCTCTAGCACAGATACGCAGTATTTT; cdr3_aa: CASSSSTDTQYF
d_call: .; v_call: TRBV6-1; j_call: TRBJ2-3; clone_size: few; cdr3_nt: TGTGCCAGCAGTGAAGGCGGGCTGAGCACAGATACGCAGTATTTT; cdr3_aa: CASSEGGLSTDTQYF
d_call: TRBD2; v_call: TRBV7-9; j_call: TRBJ2-1; clone_size: .; cdr3_nt: TGTGCCAGCAAGGAGCGGGGGGGCAACAATGAGCAGTTCTTC; cdr3_aa: CASKERGGNNEQFF
d_call: TRBD1; v_call: TRBV7-7; j_call: TRBJ2-2; clone_size: few; cdr3_nt: TGTGCTAGCAGCCTCGGGACAGGGTATCTCACCGGGGAGCTGTTTTTT; cdr3_aa: CASSLGTGYLTGELFF